The next 19 T cell receptor beta chains were all read from a single sample in a study of T cells in Graves' hyperthyroidism and ophthalmopathy. From RNA transcripts, TCR beta CDR3 regions were amplified. With the HTBI primer set, the TCR CDR3 went through a first round of RT-PCR. MiXCR, run by TCRdb on the multiplex PCR reads, gives a single entry per CDR3 protein. The top ten hold approximately 15% of the sample, which has fewer than 650,000 distinct CDR3 sequences, roughly 15% seen once. Sequences were obtained from blood. Source of these receptors: a woman aged 40-49 years with Graves' hyperthyroidism.

This clonotype was seen more than once but under ten times. The rearrangement links TRBV6-1 to TRBJ1-4; 9 bases map to TRBD1. The junction had 5 bases not matched to a gene; V was cut back by 3 bases and J by 0 bases. This CDR3 comprises 17 residues. Germline lookup yields CDR1 MNHNS and CDR2 SASEGT. The DNA for the CDR3 is TGTGCCAGCAGTGAGGGACAGGGCCGTGCAACTAATGAAAAACTGTTTTTT. Translation: CASSEGQGRATNEKLFF.

This clonotype has at least ten counts. This chain joins TRBV6-1 and TRBJ1-2; tentative D call: TRBD1 (5 bases). V lost 5 bases and J 1 base, leaving 11 bases between the germline ends. The CDR3 is 14 amino acids. Germline assignment: CDR1 MNHNS and CDR2 SASEGT. The CDR3 is CASSRGGGNYGYTF. DNA for the CDR3: TGTGCCAGCAGTCGCGGCGGGGGTAACTATGGCTACACCTTC.

This clonotype was detected many times. V gene TRBV6-1 combines with J gene TRBJ1-6; possible D gene TRBD1, 5 bases. The length of the CDR3 is 14 residues. Germline values: CDR1 MNHNS, CDR2 SASEGT. V was pared by 5 bases and J by 7 bases, with 12 bases between. The CDR3 coding sequence is TGTGCCAGCAGTCCCGGGACCCTAAATTCACCCCTCCACTTT. It is translated as CASSPGTLNSPLHF.

The chain links TRBV7-9 to TRBJ1-4; D ambiguous. Trimming removed 1 base at V and 7 bases at J, with 10 bases between. The CDR3 has 14 residues. Per the germline V gene, CDR1 is SEHNR and CDR2 is FQNEAQ (reference sequence). This CDR3 reads CASSLDLLSEKLFF. The CDR3 coding sequence is TGTGCCAGCAGCTTAGACTTACTAAGTGAAAAACTGTTTTTT.

Ten or more counts support this clonotype. The J gene is TRBJ1-2, the V gene TRBV6-1, with a tentative D call TRBD1 (6 bases). The germline V gene encodes CDR1 MNHNS and CDR2 SASEGT. Trimming pared 4 bases from V and 2 bases from J, leaving 14 bases between. The CDR3 extends over 15 amino acids. CDR3 nucleotide sequence: TGTGCCAGCAGTGCCACGGACAGACAAAACTATGGCTACACCTTC. This codes for CASSATDRQNYGYTF.

This clonotype was seen a few times. A much larger clone differs by one base, so this may be a read error. The gene calls are TRBV20-1 and TRBJ2-1, with TRBD2 identical over 9 bases. The length of the CDR3 is 15 residues. The germline CDR1 and CDR2 sequences are DFQATT and SNEGSKA (reference sequence). The junction had 14 bases not matched to a gene; V was cut back by 6 bases and J by 8 bases. The CDR3 is CSARRPGLAGDEQFF. The CDR3 DNA sequence: TGCAGTGCGCGCAGACCGGGACTAGCAGGCGATGAGCAGTTCTTC.

This clonotype was recorded at least ten times. The chain recombines TRBV3-1 with TRBJ2-5; 7 bases map to TRBD2. The CDR3 length is 16 residues. The ends lost 1 base at V and 5 bases at J; junction bases unmatched: 10. CDR1 LGHDT and CDR2 YNNKEL come from the germline V gene (reference sequence). CDR3 protein: CASSQAASGLRETQYF. The CDR3 region has the DNA TGTGCCAGCAGCCAAGCAGCTAGCGGTTTAAGGGAGACCCAGTACTTC.

The rearrangement links TRBV19 to TRBJ1-5; 7 positions match TRBD1. The CDR3 sequence is 15 residues long. V was clipped by 5 bases and J by 3 bases; unmatched bases: 7. The germline V gene encodes CDR1 LNHDA and CDR2 SQIVND (reference sequence). CDR3 DNA sequence: TGTGCCAGTAGTCCCCAACAGGGGACCAATCAGCCCCAGCATTTT. It yields the protein CASSPQQGTNQPQHF.

This clonotype was picked up many times. CDR3 nucleotide sequence: TGTGCCAGCAGAATACTAGCGGGAGTTGGAGATACGCAGTATTTT. Its protein is CASRILAGVGDTQYF. J is TRBJ2-3 and V is TRBV2; 11 bases map to TRBD2. The CDR3 loop spans 15 amino acids. The germline CDR1 and CDR2 sequences are SNHLY and FYNNEI. The trim removed 6 bases at V and 5 bases at J, leaving 7 bases unmatched.

There are many counts of this clonotype. The rearrangement joins TRBV7-8 to TRBJ2-2, with unresolved D. The CDR3 is 15 amino acids. Trimming took off 2 bases at V and 0 bases at J, with 7 bases between the two ends. CDR1 SGHVS and CDR2 FQNEAQ come from the germline V gene. CDR3 amino acids: CASSLRRANTGELFF. The CDR3 DNA is TGTGCCAGCAGCTTACGACGGGCGAACACCGGGGAGCTGTTTTTT.

This clonotype occurred a few times. The rearrangement links TRBV7-9 to TRBJ2-6; D gene uncertain. Trimming took 5 bases from V and 2 from J, leaving 7 bases between them. The CDR3 length is 14 residues. Germline V gene sequence: CDR1 SEHNR, CDR2 FQNEAQ (reference sequence). The CDR3 protein is CASSPRAGANVLTF. CDR3 nucleotides: TGTGCCAGCAGCCCTCGGGCTGGGGCCAACGTCCTGACTTTC.

Only a few counts were recorded for this clonotype. V is TRBV20-1 and J is TRBJ2-7; 7 nucleotides agree with TRBD2. This CDR3 has 14 amino acids. The J segment lost 3 bases and the V segment lost 3 bases, leaving 8 bases of the junction unmatched. Looked up from germline, CDR1 is DFQATT and CDR2 is SNEGSKA (reference sequence). The CDR3: CSARHLADDYEQYF. CDR3 nucleotides: TGCAGTGCTAGGCATCTAGCGGACGACTACGAGCAGTACTTC.

This clonotype was recorded a few times. The chain carries TRBV20-1 and TRBJ1-5; D is unclear. Trimming shortened V by 3 bases and J by 4 bases, and 10 bases separated the two germline ends. The CDR3 is 13 amino acids. Germline lookup yields CDR1 DFQATT and CDR2 SNEGSKA (reference sequence). Here the CDR3 reads CSASAEANQPQHF. CDR3 coding DNA: TGCAGTGCTAGTGCGGAAGCGAATCAGCCCCAGCATTTT.

The CDR3 loop reads CASSPGARFTQYF. The CDR3 bases are TGTGCCAGCAGTCCCGGGGCCCGGTTCACGCAGTATTTT. This chain links TRBV25-1 with TRBJ2-3; the D gene could be TRBD1 or TRBD2 (5 bases each). Germline lookup yields CDR1 MGHDK and CDR2 SYGVNS. V lost 5 bases to trimming and J lost 9 bases, with 15 bases between them. The CDR3 spans 13 residues.

The chain couples TRBV6-1 to TRBJ2-1, with no clear D. Between the trimmed V and J ends, which lost 7 bases and 0 bases, there was a span of 10 bases. CDR3 length: 14 amino acids. Germline V gives CDR1 MNHNS, CDR2 SASEGT. The CDR3 coding sequence is TGTGCCAGCAAATCTACCCACTCCTACAATGAGCAGTTCTTC. Translating it yields CASKSTHSYNEQFF.

Many counts were recorded for this clonotype. The chain is built from TRBV28 and TRBJ1-2, with D possibly being TRBD1 (5 bases). CDR1 and CDR2 (germline): MDHEN, SYDVKM. The V and J ends lost 4 bases and 8 bases respectively, with 14 bases between them. The CDR3 has 13 amino acids. CDR3 sequence: CASSSEQGGGYTF. CDR3 DNA: TGTGCCAGCAGTTCCGAGCAGGGTGGGGGCTACACCTTC.

This clonotype showed up just a few times. The chain employs TRBV30 and TRBJ1-5; no clear D. The CDR3 is 12 residues long. The V end was cut by 0 bases, the J end by 6 bases, with 6 bases between. CDR1 and CDR2 from the germline V gene are GTSNPN and SVGIG (reference sequence). DNA for the CDR3: TGTGCCTGGAGTGTCGGCAGTCAGCCCCAGCATTTT. This translates into CAWSVGSQPQHF.

This clonotype has at least ten counts. V and J are TRBV9 and TRBJ2-2; 14 bases fit TRBD2. V shed 2 bases and J 3 bases; nucleotides not matched to a gene: 9. Looked up from germline, CDR1 is SGDLS and CDR2 is YYNGEE. The CDR3 runs to 19 residues. The CDR3 sequence: CASSVLGTSGSSDTGELFF. CDR3 in DNA: TGTGCCAGCAGCGTCCTCGGGACTAGCGGGAGTTCGGACACCGGGGAGCTGTTTTTT.

This clonotype was counted ten times or more. V is TRBV2 and J is TRBJ1-5; TRBD1 matches at 7 bases. The CDR3 length is 15 residues. The V gene end was trimmed by 5 bases and the J gene end by 4 bases; junction bases not matched to a gene: 8. Germline V gene lookup returns CDR1 SNHLY and CDR2 FYNNEI. CDR3 nucleotides: TGTGCCAGCAGTAATCCGGGACAGAGTAATCAGCCCCAGCATTTT. Translated, it gives CASSNPGQSNQPQHF. Full variable domain (missing parts from reference TRBV2 and TRBJ1-5): EPEVTQTPSHQVTQMGQEVILRCVPISNHLYFYWYRQILGQKVEFLVSFYNNEISEKSEIFDDQFSVERPDGSNFTLKIRSTKLEDSAMYFCASSNPGQSNQPQHFGDGTRLSIL.